This T cell receptor (beta chain) stems from a study of identical twins (TCRdb year 2016). About the study as a whole: To test whether fetal clonotypes persist, the study used deep sequencing on TCR alpha and beta repertoires from monozygotic twins, unrelated adults of various ages, and cord blood. Replicate twin experiments were performed at different times using different library preparation protocols to rule out contamination. General study outcomes and caveats: A weaker excess of twin sharing was found in beta out-of-frame sequences because the signal-to-noise ratio was lowered by fewer shared sequences. Fewer insertions were carried by abundant cord blood beta clonotypes, a similar but weaker trend appeared in young adult naive repertoires, and no such trend appeared in memory repertoires. Compared with coincidental sharing between unrelated individuals, out-of-frame TCR alpha sequences shared between twins had an excess of sequences with low generation probability. Zero-insertion analyses could be partly confounded by invariant T cells such as MAIT and iNKT, although diverse VJ usage argued against such confounding for most clonotypes. Because the same donors could not be followed over many years, conclusions were based on cross-sectional statistical analysis. Out-of-frame TCR alpha sharing in monozygotic twins was systematically underestimated by recombination models, whereas sharing between unrelated individuals was in agreement with the recombination models.

In its sample, this clonotype was seen a few times. The antigen it recognizes is unknown. No base quality information exists; no much larger clone differs at one position. The CDR3, from cysteine to phenylalanine, totals 16 residues. Only CDR3 DNA remains: 48 bases, in frame from the first base. From V the trimming removes 5 bases and from J it removes 4 bases, while the gene matches leave 9 bases of the junction unaccounted for. Library creation used 5' RACE. The sample was run on an Illumina HiSeq 2000. A universal primer binding site was added through template switching, and the final cDNA carried a unique molecular identifier so that TCR cDNA molecules could be counted accurately. Specific primers in the conserved constant-segment region were used to synthesize first-strand cDNA for TCR alpha and beta chains. To control for contamination, each cDNA library was double barcoded with a SMART-Mk sample barcode plus Illumina barcodes. TruSeq adapter sequences and Illumina sample barcodes were added in two successive PCR steps. The TCR alpha and beta cDNA libraries were sequenced on the Illumina HiSeq platform using custom primers. The authors' analysis ran thus. MiGEC was used to process raw reads and extract unique molecular identifiers, and MiXCR was used to find CDR3 positions. Recombination models were inferred per individual with the repgenHMM and IGoR tools using an EM algorithm. The analysis of shared clonotypes was done with the tcR package in R, with sharing normalized by the product of cloneset sizes. To study raw recombination free of thymic and clonal selection effects, out-of-frame nonproductive sequences were analyzed. The public reads were reprocessed in TCRdb via fastp at Q25 and MiXCR, keeping in-frame beta chains. Rows with a matching CDR3 protein are joined into one entry that keeps the most common DNA and genes. Here the V and J calls rest on TCRdb's processing, not on the authors' analysis. This sample comprises about 200,000 distinct CDR3 sequences, about 6.7% of them detected only once. The top ten clonotypes cover roughly 15% of the sample.

Only healthy Caucasian donors were included. Three pairs of female monozygotic twins, all aged about 18 to 30 years, were included in the twin cohort. Positive isolation kits from Invitrogen were used to isolate the CD4+ and CD8+ T cell populations. This same sample was also part of a study on T cells expressing NK-cell markers. The second study's authors report: Three sorted T-cell subsets (CD3+CD56+NKG2C+, CD3+CD56+NKG2C- and CD3+CD56-NKG2C+) from several donors had their TCR beta-chain repertoires profiled. Among the eight sequenced donors, only one was HCMV-seronegative, while the other seven were HCMV-seropositive. To restrict sorting to alphabetaTCR-expressing T cells, an anti-gammadeltaTCR antibody was added in several experiments. In 6 or 7 donors, the dominant CD3+CD56+NKG2C+ clonotypes ranked among the top 10 CD8+ clonotypes, making up roughly 1.0-7.0% of CD8+ T cells. Those dominant clonotypes were again the most abundant among CD3+CD56-NKG2C+ cells in a handful of donors, at roughly 25-60.1%. It remained unclear whether the expanded NKG2C-expressing T cell clones were specific for HCMV antigens. All eight donors whose samples were sequenced were randomly selected healthy volunteers, three of them men and five women. HCMV serostatus was determined by detecting HCMV-specific IgG in serum with a commercial ELISA kit. MIGEC was used to demultiplex reads and group reads by UMI, and MiTCR was used to assemble and quantify clonotypes. To remove erroneous sequences, TCR cDNA sequences were retained only when supported by two or more reads. The tcR package was used for downstream repertoire analysis, with clonotypes matched between fractions based on CDR3 nucleotide sequence plus V segment. Antigen specificity was annotated against VDJdb with VDJmatch, allowing one amino acid substitution in CDR3.

The sample comprised CD8+ T cells sorted from blood. The sequence derives from a woman in her late teens or twenties in good health. Recombination connected TRBV12-3 or TRBV12-4 to TRBJ1-2; TRBD1 matches 11 bases in the middle. The DNA reads TGTGCCAGCAGTAAAACTCCGGGACAGGGGGTCTATGGCTACACCTTC. This codes for CASSKTPGQGVYGYTF.